The 6 T cell receptor beta chains in this list originate from one sample, sequenced in a study of breast tumors, draining lymph nodes, adjacent tissues. TCRdb independently ran MiXCR on the multiplex PCR reads; one entry per CDR3 protein. The table has about 80,000 distinct CDR3 sequences, under 25% seen once. Samples came from axillary lymph nodes draining the breast cancer. The material sequenced was axillary lymph node tissue. The receptors were sampled from a female donor with breast cancer. Some clones in this sample may be carry-over from other donors' samples.

This clonotype was seen repeatedly, ten times or more. The chain combines TRBV4-1 with TRBJ2-1, with D hard to call. The germline CDR1 and CDR2 sequences are MGHRA and YSYEKL. The CDR3 runs to 15 residues. Trimming pared 2 bases from V and 9 bases from J, leaving 17 bases between. The chain's CDR3 is CASSQRIDGWVEQFF. The CDR3 DNA reads as TGCGCCAGCAGCCAAAGGATCGACGGGTGGGTTGAGCAGTTCTTC.

The chain employs TRBV4-3 and TRBJ1-2; unclear D gene. The CDR3 is 15 residues long. V dropped 1 base and J dropped 1 base, with 10 bases sitting between them. Germline loops: CDR1 LGHNA, CDR2 YSLEER. The CDR3 DNA is TGCGCCAGCAGCCAAGGACGGGGTTTTAACTATGGCTACACCTTC. It yields the protein CASSQGRGFNYGYTF.

As regards this clonotype: A read error may explain this, as a much larger clone is one base away. This sequence joins TRBV19 and TRBJ2-2; D not resolved. The length of the CDR3 is 14 residues. CDR1 and CDR2 (germline): LNHDA, SQIVND (reference sequence). With 7 bases removed from V and 3 bases from J, the gap between germline ends came to 12 bases. CDR3 nucleotide sequence: TGTGCCAGTACCCCACTGTTCGACACCGGGGAGCTGTTTTTT. It translates to CASTPLFDTGELFF.

This clonotype was seen at least ten times. The rearrangement uses TRBV9 and TRBJ1-3; 7 nucleotides align to TRBD1. V dropped 4 bases and J dropped 0; count of bases not matched to a gene: 4. Germline assignment: CDR1 SGDLS and CDR2 YYNGEE. CDR3 length: 15 residues. The CDR3 DNA reads TGTGCCAGCAGCAAAACAGGGGACTCTGGAAACACCATATATTTT. This encodes CASSKTGDSGNTIYF.

There are many counts of this clonotype. The rearrangement uses TRBV7-8 and TRBJ2-7; 8 bases match TRBD1. The J segment lost 7 bases and the V segment lost 5 bases, leaving 13 bases of the junction unmatched. Per germline, CDR1 SGHVS and CDR2 FQNEAQ. This CDR3 is built from 15 residues. CDR3 nucleotide sequence: TGTGCCAGCAGCCCGCTAGTGACAGGGGTGGGGGAGCAGTACTTC. It translates to CASSPLVTGVGEQYF.

This clonotype has at least ten counts. CDR3 sequence (DNA): TGTGCCACGAGGGTAGTAGGTTCACCCCTCCACTTT. Translated, it gives CATRVVGSPLHF. This rearrangement joins TRBV10-3 to TRBJ1-6; D is unresolved. Trimming cost V 10 bases and J 9 bases, with 13 bases left between them. The CDR3 length is 12 residues. In germline, CDR1 is ENHRY, CDR2 SYGVKD.